This T cell receptor beta chain was sequenced in a study of blood T cell repertoires in COVID-19. Study summary: Samples of COVID-19 (acute and convalescent) were obtained from the United States, Italy and Spain. Sample material is recorded as cDNA or gDNA derived from T cells, B-cell-depleted T cells, or PBMCs.

V was cut by 5 bases and J by 6 bases, with 19 bases left in between. CDR3 length: 16 amino acids. CDR1 SEHNR and CDR2 FQNEAQ come from the germline V gene (reference sequence). In the authors' methods: Reference gene primer amplification yielded estimated nucleated cell counts. Generated by immunoSEQ multiplex PCR, the TCRdb table keeps only in-frame clones and is missing some. Clone size and V and J calls were adopted from that table, with D and trimming inferred from the DNA. The repertoire holds 170,000 or so clones, with roughly 90% as singletons. The clonotype comes from a man in his fifties or sixties with acute or convalescent COVID-19. The chain links TRBV7-9 to TRBJ2-2, with a weak D call TRBD1 (6 bases). Sequencing was performed on peripheral blood. As DNA, the CDR3 is TGTGCCAGCAGCCGCTACAGGGAGACGAAGGCCGGGGAGCTGTTTTTT. This gives the protein CASSRYRETKAGELFF.